This T cell receptor (beta chain) was documented in a study of T cells in Graves' hyperthyroidism and ophthalmopathy. Overall study findings and caveats: Model output signaled ophthalmopathy a median approximately 6.2 months ahead of onset.

Using RNA transcripts as the source, TCR beta CDR3 regions were amplified. The HTBI primer set drove a first-round RT-PCR of the TCR CDR3. Each CDR3 protein is one row after TCRdb ran MiXCR on the multiplex PCR reads. The repertoire has more than 350,000 distinct CDR3 sequences, roughly 17% of them found once; the top ten carry approximately 30%. The patients, who ranged from 18 to 65 in age, presented with newly diagnosed hyperthyroidism lasting under 2 months. Germline V gives CDR1 SEHNR, CDR2 FQNEAQ (reference sequence). The CDR3 has 17 residues. V lost 0 bases and J 4 bases, leaving 19 bases between the germline ends. Remarks on this clonotype: Its antigen is not identified.

The genes are TRBV7-9 and TRBJ2-7; TRBD2 might be the D (5 bases). The sample taken for sequencing was blood. The receptor was derived from a young woman with Graves' hyperthyroidism that later progressed to Graves' ophthalmopathy. The CDR3, as DNA: TGTGCCAGCAGCTTAGCAGGAGGCGGATCCCAAGGGTACGAGCAGTACTTC. It encodes CASSLAGGGSQGYEQYF.